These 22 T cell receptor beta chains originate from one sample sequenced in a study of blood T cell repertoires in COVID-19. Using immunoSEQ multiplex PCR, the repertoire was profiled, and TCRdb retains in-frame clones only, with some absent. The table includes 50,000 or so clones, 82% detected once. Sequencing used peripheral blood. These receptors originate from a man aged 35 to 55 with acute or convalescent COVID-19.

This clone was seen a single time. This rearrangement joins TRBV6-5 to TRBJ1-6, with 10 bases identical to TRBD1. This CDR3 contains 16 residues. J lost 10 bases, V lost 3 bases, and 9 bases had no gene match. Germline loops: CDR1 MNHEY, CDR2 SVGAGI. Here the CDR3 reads CASSYFSGTGESPLHF. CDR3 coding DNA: TGTGCCAGCAGTTATTTTTCCGGGACAGGGGAATCACCCCTCCACTTT.

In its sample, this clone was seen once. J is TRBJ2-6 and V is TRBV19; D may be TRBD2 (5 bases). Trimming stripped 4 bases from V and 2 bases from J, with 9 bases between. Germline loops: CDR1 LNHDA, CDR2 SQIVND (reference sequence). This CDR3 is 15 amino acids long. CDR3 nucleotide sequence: TGTGCCAGTAGTAAGAGGGAAACTGGGGCCAACGTCCTGACTTTC. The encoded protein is CASSKRETGANVLTF.

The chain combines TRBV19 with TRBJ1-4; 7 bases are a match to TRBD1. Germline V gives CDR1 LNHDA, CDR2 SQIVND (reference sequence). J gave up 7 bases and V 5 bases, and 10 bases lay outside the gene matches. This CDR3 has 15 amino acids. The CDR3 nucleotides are TGTGCCAGTAGTCAGTCCTCAGGGGGTGGTGAAAAACTGTTTTTT. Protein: CASSQSSGGGEKLFF.

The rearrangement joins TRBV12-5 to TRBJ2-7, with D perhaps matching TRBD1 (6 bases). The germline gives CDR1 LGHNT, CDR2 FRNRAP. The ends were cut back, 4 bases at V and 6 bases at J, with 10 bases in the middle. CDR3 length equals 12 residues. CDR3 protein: CASGYRVLEQYF. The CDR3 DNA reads TGTGCTAGTGGTTACAGGGTCCTCGAGCAGTACTTC.

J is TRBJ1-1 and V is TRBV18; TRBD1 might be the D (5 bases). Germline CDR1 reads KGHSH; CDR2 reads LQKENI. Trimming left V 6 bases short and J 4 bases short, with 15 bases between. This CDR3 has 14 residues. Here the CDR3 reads CASSPQPGSTEAFF. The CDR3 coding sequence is TGTGCCAGCTCTCCTCAACCAGGGTCCACTGAAGCTTTCTTT.

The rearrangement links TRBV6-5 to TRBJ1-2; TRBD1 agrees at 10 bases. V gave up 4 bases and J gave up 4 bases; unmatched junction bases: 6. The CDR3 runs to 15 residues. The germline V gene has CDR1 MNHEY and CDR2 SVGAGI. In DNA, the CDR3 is TGTGCCAGCAGTTCGACAGGGGGCGGCGGCTATGGCTACACCTTC. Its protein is CASSSTGGGGYGYTF.

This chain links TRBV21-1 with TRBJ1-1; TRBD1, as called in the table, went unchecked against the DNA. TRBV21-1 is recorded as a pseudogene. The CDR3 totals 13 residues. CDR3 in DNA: TGTGCCAGCGGACCTGCAGGGGGCACTGAAGCTTTCTTT. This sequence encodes CASGPAGGTEAFF.

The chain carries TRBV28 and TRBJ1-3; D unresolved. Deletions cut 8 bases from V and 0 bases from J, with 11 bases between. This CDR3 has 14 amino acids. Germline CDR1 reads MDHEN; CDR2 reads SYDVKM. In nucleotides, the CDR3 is TGTGCCAGCTGGGAGGCACGCTCTGGAAACACCATATATTTT. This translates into CASWEARSGNTIYF. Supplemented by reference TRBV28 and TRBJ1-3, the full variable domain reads DVKVTQSSRYLVKRTGEKVFLECVQDMDHENMFWYRQDPGLGLRLIYFSYDVKMKEKGDIPEGYSVSREKKERFSLILESASTNQTSMYLCASWEARSGNTIYFGEGSWLTVV.

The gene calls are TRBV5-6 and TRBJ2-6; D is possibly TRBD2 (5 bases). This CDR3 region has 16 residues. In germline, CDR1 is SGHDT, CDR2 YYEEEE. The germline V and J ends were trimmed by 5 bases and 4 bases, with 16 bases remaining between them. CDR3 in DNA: TGTGCCAGCAGGGAGAACGGGGTCTCGGGGGCCAACGTCCTGACTTTC. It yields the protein CASRENGVSGANVLTF.

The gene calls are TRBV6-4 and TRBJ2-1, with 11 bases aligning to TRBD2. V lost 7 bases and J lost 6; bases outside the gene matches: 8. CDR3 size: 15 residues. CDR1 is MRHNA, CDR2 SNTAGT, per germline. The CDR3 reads CASKATSGVINEQFF. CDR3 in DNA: TGTGCCAGCAAAGCGACTAGCGGGGTTATCAATGAGCAGTTCTTC.

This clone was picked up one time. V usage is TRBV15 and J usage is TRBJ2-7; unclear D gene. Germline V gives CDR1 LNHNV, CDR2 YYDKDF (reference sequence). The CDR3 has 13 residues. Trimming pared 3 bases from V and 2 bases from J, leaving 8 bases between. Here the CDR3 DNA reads TGTGCCACCAGCAGGGGCCTCGCCTACGAGCAGTACTTC. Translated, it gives CATSRGLAYEQYF.

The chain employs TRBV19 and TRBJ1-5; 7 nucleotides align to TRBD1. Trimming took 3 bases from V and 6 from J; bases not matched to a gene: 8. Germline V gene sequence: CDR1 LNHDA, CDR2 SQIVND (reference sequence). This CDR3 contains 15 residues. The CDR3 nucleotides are TGTGCCAGTAGTATTGGACAGGTGGGTCGTCAGCCCCAGCATTTT. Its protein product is CASSIGQVGRQPQHF.

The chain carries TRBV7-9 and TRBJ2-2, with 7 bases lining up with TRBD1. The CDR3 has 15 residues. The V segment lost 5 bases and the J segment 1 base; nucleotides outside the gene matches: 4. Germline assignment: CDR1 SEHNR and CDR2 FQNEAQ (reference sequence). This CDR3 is CASSRTGENTGELFF. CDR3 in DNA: TGTGCCAGCAGCCGGACAGGAGAGAACACCGGGGAGCTGTTTTTT.

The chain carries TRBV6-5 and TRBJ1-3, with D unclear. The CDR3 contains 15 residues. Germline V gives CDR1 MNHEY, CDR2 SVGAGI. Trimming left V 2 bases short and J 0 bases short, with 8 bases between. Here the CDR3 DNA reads TGTGCCAGCAGTTACAATCGGGGCTCTGGAAACACCATATATTTT. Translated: CASSYNRGSGNTIYF.

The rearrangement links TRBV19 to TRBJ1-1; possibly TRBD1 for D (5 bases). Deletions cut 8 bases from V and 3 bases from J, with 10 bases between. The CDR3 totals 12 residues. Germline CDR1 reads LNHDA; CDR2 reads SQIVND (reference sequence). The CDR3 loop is CASSGRYTEAFF. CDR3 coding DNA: TGTGCCAGTTCAGGGAGGTACACTGAAGCTTTCTTT. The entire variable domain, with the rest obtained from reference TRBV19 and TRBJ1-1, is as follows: DGGITQSPKYLFRKEGQNVTLSCEQNLNHDAMYWYRQDPGQGLRLIYYSQIVNDFQKGDIAEGYSVSREKKESFPLTVTSAQKNPTAFYLCASSGRYTEAFFGQGTRLTVV.

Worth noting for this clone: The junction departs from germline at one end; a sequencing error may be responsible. The CDR3 region is CASSEEAEATEAFF. In DNA, the CDR3 is TGTGCCAGCAGCGAAGAAGCAGAGGCGACTGAAGCTTTCTTT. The chain combines TRBV2 with TRBJ1-1; no definite D call. This CDR3 is built from 14 residues. Germline V CDR1 and CDR2: SNHLY, FYNNEI. The variable domain in full, completed from reference TRBV2 and TRBJ1-1, reads EPEVTQTPSHQVTQMGQEVILRCVPISNHLYFYWYRQILGQKVEFLVSFYNNEISEKSEIFDDQFSVERPDGSNFTLKIRSTKLEDSAMYFCASSEEAEATEAFFGQGTRLTVV.

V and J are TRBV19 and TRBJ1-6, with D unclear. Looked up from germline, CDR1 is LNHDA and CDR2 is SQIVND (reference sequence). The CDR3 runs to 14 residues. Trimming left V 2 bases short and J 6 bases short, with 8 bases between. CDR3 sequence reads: CASSIKNSNSPLHF. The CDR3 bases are TGTGCCAGTAGTATAAAGAACAGTAATTCACCCCTCCACTTT. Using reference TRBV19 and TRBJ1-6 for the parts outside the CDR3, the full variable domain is DGGITQSPKYLFRKEGQNVTLSCEQNLNHDAMYWYRQDPGQGLRLIYYSQIVNDFQKGDIAEGYSVSREKKESFPLTVTSAQKNPTAFYLCASSIKNSNSPLHFGNGTRLTVT.

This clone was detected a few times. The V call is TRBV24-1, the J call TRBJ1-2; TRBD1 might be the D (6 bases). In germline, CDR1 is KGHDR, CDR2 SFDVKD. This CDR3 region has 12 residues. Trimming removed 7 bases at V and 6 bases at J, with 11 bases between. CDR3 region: CATSEGVHGYTF. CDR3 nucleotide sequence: TGTGCCACCAGCGAGGGGGTGCATGGCTACACCTTC.

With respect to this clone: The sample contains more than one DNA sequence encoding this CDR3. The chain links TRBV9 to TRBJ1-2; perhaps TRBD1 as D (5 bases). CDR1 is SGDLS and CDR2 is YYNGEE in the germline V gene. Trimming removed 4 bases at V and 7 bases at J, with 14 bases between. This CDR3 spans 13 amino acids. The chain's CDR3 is CASSPGLLGGYTF. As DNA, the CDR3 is TGTGCCAGCAGCCCGGGACTGCTGGGTGGCTACACCTTC.

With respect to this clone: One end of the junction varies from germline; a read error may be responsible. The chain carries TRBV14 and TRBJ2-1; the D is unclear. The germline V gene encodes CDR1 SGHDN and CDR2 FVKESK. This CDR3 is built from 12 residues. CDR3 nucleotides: TGTGCCAGCAGTCAAGATCTCTATGAGCAGTTCTTC. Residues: CASSQDLYEQFF.

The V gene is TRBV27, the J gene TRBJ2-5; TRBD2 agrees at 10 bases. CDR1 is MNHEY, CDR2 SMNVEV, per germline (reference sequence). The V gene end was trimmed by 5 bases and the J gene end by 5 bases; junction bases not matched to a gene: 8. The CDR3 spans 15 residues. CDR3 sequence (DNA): TGTGCCAGCAGTCCATTAGCGGGGGGTGGGGAGACCCAGTACTTC. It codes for CASSPLAGGGETQYF.

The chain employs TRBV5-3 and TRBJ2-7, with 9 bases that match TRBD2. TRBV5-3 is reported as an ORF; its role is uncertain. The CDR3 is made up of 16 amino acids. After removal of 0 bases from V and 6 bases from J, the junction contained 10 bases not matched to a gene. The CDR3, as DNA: TGTGCCAGAAGCTTGGTGGGGCTAGCGGGGTCCGGCGAGCAGTACTTC. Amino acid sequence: CARSLVGLAGSGEQYF.